This is a list of T cell receptor beta chains from one sample in a study of OX40 agonist ivuxolimab in advanced cancers. Libraries were prepared by immunoSEQ multiplex PCR; TCRdb keeps only in-frame clonotypes and omits some of them. The profile shows nearly 45,000 clones, approximately 80% of them singletons. The input for sequencing was CD4+ or CD8+ T cells sorted from blood, taken in a trial of the OX40 agonist ivuxolimab. The receptors shown here come from an adult with an advanced solid tumor such as melanoma, head and neck, liver or kidney cancer. The CDR3 runs from the conserved cysteine through the conserved F or W. A D gene is named only where the DNA matches it firmly. Expanded clones are given a class, and other clones once, few, many or no size at all.

d_call: .
j_call: TRBJ1-6
cdr3_length: 13
clone_size: .
v_call: TRBV29-1
cdr3_nt: TGCAGCGTTAGGGACCAGCTGGAATCACCCCTCCACTTT
cdr3_aa: CSVRDQLESPLHF

d_call: .
j_call: TRBJ1-5
cdr3_length: 14
clone_size: .
v_call: TRBV7-2
cdr3_nt: TGTGCCAGCAGTTCCGGGACGGGGTATCAGCCCCAGCATTTT
cdr3_aa: CASSSGTGYQPQHF

d_call: .
j_call: TRBJ2-3
cdr3_length: 14
clone_size: .
v_call: TRBV15
cdr3_nt: TGTGCCACCAGCAGTCTCCAAGAGCGGAGTACGCAGTATTTT
cdr3_aa: CATSSLQERSTQYF

d_call: .
j_call: TRBJ2-7
cdr3_length: 11
clone_size: .
v_call: TRBV10-3
cdr3_nt: TGTGCCATCAGTGGGATTTCCGAGCAGTACTTC
cdr3_aa: CAISGISEQYF

d_call: .
j_call: TRBJ2-1
cdr3_length: 16
clone_size: .
v_call: TRBV7-9
cdr3_nt: TGTGCCAGCAGCTTAAATCCAGGGTTGGGGTCCAATGAGCAGTTCTTC
cdr3_aa: CASSLNPGLGSNEQFF

d_call: TRBD1
j_call: TRBJ1-1
cdr3_length: 14
clone_size: .
v_call: TRBV5-1
cdr3_nt: TGCGCCAGCAGCTTGTCGACAGGGGACACTGAAGCTTTCTTT
cdr3_aa: CASSLSTGDTEAFF

d_call: TRBD1
j_call: TRBJ2-7
cdr3_length: 14
clone_size: .
v_call: TRBV27
cdr3_nt: TGTGCCAGCAGTTTCGACAGGGTGTCCTACGAGCAGTACTTC
cdr3_aa: CASSFDRVSYEQYF

d_call: TRBD1
j_call: TRBJ1-2
cdr3_length: 15
clone_size: .
v_call: TRBV9
cdr3_nt: TGTGCCAGCAGCGAGCGGGACAGTCACGCCTATGGCTACACCTTC
cdr3_aa: CASSERDSHAYGYTF

d_call: .
j_call: TRBJ2-7
cdr3_length: 14
clone_size: few
v_call: TRBV2
cdr3_nt: TGTGCCAGCAGGGGGCTCGGGGCCAGCTACGAGCAGTACTTC
cdr3_aa: CASRGLGASYEQYF

d_call: TRBD1
j_call: TRBJ2-3
cdr3_length: 15
clone_size: .
v_call: TRBV7-9
cdr3_nt: TGTGCCAGCAGTTTGGGGACAGGGCCCACAGATACGCAGTATTTT
cdr3_aa: CASSLGTGPTDTQYF

d_call: TRBD1
j_call: TRBJ2-3
cdr3_length: 17
clone_size: .
v_call: TRBV4-3
cdr3_nt: TGCGCCAGCAGCCAAGGAAGAGGACAGGGGACCACAGATACGCAGTATTTT
cdr3_aa: CASSQGRGQGTTDTQYF

d_call: .
j_call: TRBJ2-7
cdr3_length: 15
clone_size: .
v_call: TRBV27
cdr3_nt: TGTGCCAGCAGCTACACCCGGGACCGCCGCTACGAGCAGTACTTC
cdr3_aa: CASSYTRDRRYEQYF

d_call: TRBD2
j_call: TRBJ2-1
cdr3_length: 15
clone_size: .
v_call: TRBV7-6
cdr3_nt: TGTGCCAGCAGCAAAGATGAGACTAGCGGGAGGGCGCAGTTCTTC
cdr3_aa: CASSKDETSGRAQFF

d_call: .
j_call: TRBJ1-2
cdr3_length: 11
clone_size: .
v_call: TRBV29-1
cdr3_nt: TGCAGCGACACTTACAGCAATGGCTACACCTTC
cdr3_aa: CSDTYSNGYTF

d_call: TRBD1
j_call: TRBJ1-4
cdr3_length: 15
clone_size: .
v_call: TRBV2
cdr3_nt: TGTGCCAGCCAGGGGGATCGGCGGGCTAATGAAAAACTGTTTTTT
cdr3_aa: CASQGDRRANEKLFF

d_call: TRBD1
j_call: TRBJ1-3
cdr3_length: 15
clone_size: .
v_call: TRBV7-6
cdr3_nt: TGTGCCAGCAGCGAGGACAGGAGCTCTGGAAACACCATATATTTT
cdr3_aa: CASSEDRSSGNTIYF

d_call: .
j_call: TRBJ2-7
cdr3_length: 12
clone_size: .
v_call: TRBV19
cdr3_nt: TGTGCCAGTAGTATGCAGGGGAGGGAGCAGTACTTC
cdr3_aa: CASSMQGREQYF

d_call: .
j_call: TRBJ2-5
cdr3_length: 15
clone_size: .
v_call: TRBV7-2
cdr3_nt: TGTGCCAGCAGCTCCTTGAGCCTGCCTCAAGAGACCCAGTACTTC
cdr3_aa: CASSSLSLPQETQYF

d_call: TRBD1
j_call: TRBJ1-4
cdr3_length: 16
clone_size: .
v_call: TRBV7-8
cdr3_nt: TGTGCCAGCAGCTTAGGGGACAGGCTTCAAGGGGAAAAACTGTTTTTT
cdr3_aa: CASSLGDRLQGEKLFF

d_call: .
j_call: TRBJ1-1
cdr3_length: 13
clone_size: .
v_call: TRBV6-1
cdr3_nt: TGTGCCAGCAGTGAAGCAGGGAACACTGAAGCTTTCTTT
cdr3_aa: CASSEAGNTEAFF

d_call: .
j_call: TRBJ1-2
cdr3_length: 13
clone_size: .
v_call: TRBV15
cdr3_nt: TGTGCCACCAGCGACCGACAGTATTATGGCTACACCTTC
cdr3_aa: CATSDRQYYGYTF

d_call: .
j_call: TRBJ2-2
cdr3_length: 12
clone_size: .
v_call: TRBV6-4
cdr3_nt: TGTGCCAGCAGTGGCGGGCCCGGGGAGCTGTTTTTT
cdr3_aa: CASSGGPGELFF

d_call: .
j_call: TRBJ1-6
cdr3_length: 14
clone_size: .
v_call: TRBV25-1
cdr3_nt: TGTGCCAGCAGTCCAAGTGATAGGGGGTCACCCCTCCACTTT
cdr3_aa: CASSPSDRGSPLHF

d_call: TRBD1
j_call: TRBJ2-7
cdr3_length: 14
clone_size: .
v_call: TRBV2
cdr3_nt: TGTGCCAGCAGACCTGGACAGGGCTCCTACGAGCAGTACTTC
cdr3_aa: CASRPGQGSYEQYF

d_call: .
j_call: TRBJ2-2
cdr3_length: 16
clone_size: .
v_call: TRBV7-3
cdr3_nt: TGTGCCAGCAGCTCCGGGGGGCAGGGCAACACCGGGGAGCTGTTTTTT
cdr3_aa: CASSSGGQGNTGELFF

d_call: TRBD1
j_call: TRBJ1-1
cdr3_length: 13
clone_size: once
v_call: TRBV19
cdr3_nt: TGTGCCAGTCTCGGGGACAGGGCCACTGAAGCTTTCTTT
cdr3_aa: CASLGDRATEAFF

d_call: .
j_call: TRBJ1-3
cdr3_length: 14
clone_size: few
v_call: TRBV27
cdr3_nt: TGTGCCAGCAGTTTACGGGGCTGGGGAAACACCATATATTTT
cdr3_aa: CASSLRGWGNTIYF

d_call: .
j_call: TRBJ2-3
cdr3_length: 14
clone_size: once
v_call: TRBV5-1
cdr3_nt: TGCGCCAGCAGCCCCCGGGACCCCGGGGTGGCGCAGTATTTT
cdr3_aa: CASSPRDPGVAQYF

d_call: .
j_call: TRBJ1-4
cdr3_length: 13
clone_size: .
v_call: TRBV5-4
cdr3_nt: TGTGCCAGCAGCTTGGGACTTGCTGAAAAACTGTTTTTT
cdr3_aa: CASSLGLAEKLFF

d_call: TRBD1
j_call: TRBJ1-4
cdr3_length: 14
clone_size: .
v_call: TRBV19
cdr3_nt: TGTGCCAGTAGTATGACAGGGGGCGTCGAAAAACTGTTTTTT
cdr3_aa: CASSMTGGVEKLFF

d_call: .
j_call: TRBJ2-7
cdr3_length: 13
clone_size: .
v_call: TRBV7-2
cdr3_nt: TGTGCCAGCAGCTTAGCAGGGTCTTACGAGCAGTACTTC
cdr3_aa: CASSLAGSYEQYF

d_call: TRBD2
j_call: TRBJ2-3
cdr3_length: 16
clone_size: few
v_call: TRBV7-7
cdr3_nt: TGTGCCAGCAGCCCTAATAGCGGGGGGGCGAGAGATACGCAGTATTTT
cdr3_aa: CASSPNSGGARDTQYF

d_call: .
j_call: TRBJ1-3
cdr3_length: 12
clone_size: .
v_call: TRBV15
cdr3_nt: TGTGCCACCAGCAGAGATAGAGACACCATATATTTT
cdr3_aa: CATSRDRDTIYF

d_call: .
j_call: TRBJ1-2
cdr3_length: 13
clone_size: .
v_call: TRBV2
cdr3_nt: TGTGCCAGCAGCCTACAGGTGAGCTATGGCTACACCTTC
cdr3_aa: CASSLQVSYGYTF

d_call: .
j_call: TRBJ2-7
cdr3_length: 15
clone_size: .
v_call: TRBV4-3
cdr3_nt: TGCGCCAGCAGCCAAGCCCTCAACGGTTACTACGAGCAGTACTTC
cdr3_aa: CASSQALNGYYEQYF

d_call: TRBD2
j_call: TRBJ2-3
cdr3_length: 16
clone_size: .
v_call: TRBV5-1
cdr3_nt: TGCGCCAGCAGACTCCTAGCGGTATCTAGCACAGATACGCAGTATTTT
cdr3_aa: CASRLLAVSSTDTQYF

d_call: .
j_call: TRBJ1-1
cdr3_length: 13
clone_size: .
v_call: TRBV5-1
cdr3_nt: TGCGCCAGCAGCCTTAACGTCGGCCCTGAAGCTTTCTTT
cdr3_aa: CASSLNVGPEAFF

d_call: .
j_call: TRBJ1-1
cdr3_length: 13
clone_size: .
v_call: TRBV28
cdr3_nt: TGTGCCAGCACTTCCAGTGTGAACACTGAAGCTTTCTTT
cdr3_aa: CASTSSVNTEAFF

d_call: .
j_call: TRBJ1-2
cdr3_length: 18
clone_size: .
v_call: TRBV5-5
cdr3_nt: TGTGCCAGCAGCTTGGCCTTCAGACCCACAATGGGAAACTATGGCTACACCTTC
cdr3_aa: CASSLAFRPTMGNYGYTF

d_call: .
j_call: TRBJ2-2
cdr3_length: 14
clone_size: .
v_call: TRBV6-1
cdr3_nt: TGTGCCAGCAGTGGATACGGGGTCGCCGGGGAGCTGTTTTTT
cdr3_aa: CASSGYGVAGELFF

d_call: .
j_call: TRBJ2-5
cdr3_length: 12
clone_size: .
v_call: TRBV5-6
cdr3_nt: TGTGCCAGCAGCTTGGAACGGAGGACCCAGTACTTC
cdr3_aa: CASSLERRTQYF

d_call: .
j_call: TRBJ1-5
cdr3_length: 15
clone_size: .
v_call: TRBV19
cdr3_nt: TGTGCCAGTACCCCTGCAGGGGTTAAGAATCAGCCCCAGCATTTT
cdr3_aa: CASTPAGVKNQPQHF

d_call: TRBD1
j_call: TRBJ1-5
cdr3_length: 15
clone_size: .
v_call: TRBV11-2
cdr3_nt: TGTGCCAGCAGCTTACAGGGGGCTGGCAATCAGCCCCAGCATTTT
cdr3_aa: CASSLQGAGNQPQHF

d_call: .
j_call: TRBJ1-1
cdr3_length: 14
clone_size: .
v_call: TRBV7-9
cdr3_nt: TGTGCCAGCAGCCTCGTTGGGGGGAACACTGAAGCTTTCTTT
cdr3_aa: CASSLVGGNTEAFF